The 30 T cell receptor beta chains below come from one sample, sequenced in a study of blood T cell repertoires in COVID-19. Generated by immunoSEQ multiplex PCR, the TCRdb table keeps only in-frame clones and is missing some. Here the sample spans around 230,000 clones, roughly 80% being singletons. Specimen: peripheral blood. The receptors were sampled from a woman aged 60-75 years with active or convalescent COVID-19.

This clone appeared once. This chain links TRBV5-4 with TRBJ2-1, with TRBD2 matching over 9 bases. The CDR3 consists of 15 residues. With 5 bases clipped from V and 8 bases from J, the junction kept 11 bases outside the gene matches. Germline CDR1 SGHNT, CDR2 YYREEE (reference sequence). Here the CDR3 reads CASSLGGLAGDEQFF. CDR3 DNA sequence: TGTGCCAGCAGTCTCGGGGGACTAGCCGGGGATGAGCAGTTCTTC.

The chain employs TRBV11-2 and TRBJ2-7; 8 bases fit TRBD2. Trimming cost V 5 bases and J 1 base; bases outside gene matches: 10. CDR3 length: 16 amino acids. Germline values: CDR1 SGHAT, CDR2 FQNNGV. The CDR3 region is CASSPRVGGGSYEQYF. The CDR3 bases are TGTGCCAGCAGCCCGCGTGTGGGCGGGGGGTCCTACGAGCAGTACTTC.

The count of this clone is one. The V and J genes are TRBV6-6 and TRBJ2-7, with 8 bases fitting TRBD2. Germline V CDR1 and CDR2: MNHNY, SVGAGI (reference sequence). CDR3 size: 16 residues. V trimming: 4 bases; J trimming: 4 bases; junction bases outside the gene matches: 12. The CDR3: CASSSLGVAGFYEQYF. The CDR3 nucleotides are TGTGCCAGCAGTTCCTTGGGGGTAGCGGGATTTTACGAGCAGTACTTC.

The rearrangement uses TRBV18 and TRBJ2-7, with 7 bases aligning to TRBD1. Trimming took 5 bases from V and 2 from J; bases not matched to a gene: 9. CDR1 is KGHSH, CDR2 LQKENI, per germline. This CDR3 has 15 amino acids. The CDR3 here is CASSNAGDSAYEQYF. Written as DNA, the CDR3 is TGTGCCAGCTCAAACGCTGGGGACAGCGCCTACGAGCAGTACTTC.

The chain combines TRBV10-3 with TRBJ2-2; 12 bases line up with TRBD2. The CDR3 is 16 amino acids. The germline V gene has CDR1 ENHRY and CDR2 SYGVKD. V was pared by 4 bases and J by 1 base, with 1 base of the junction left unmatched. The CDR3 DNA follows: TGTGCCATCAGTGCACTAGCGGGGGGGAACACCGGGGAGCTGTTTTTT. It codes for CAISALAGGNTGELFF.

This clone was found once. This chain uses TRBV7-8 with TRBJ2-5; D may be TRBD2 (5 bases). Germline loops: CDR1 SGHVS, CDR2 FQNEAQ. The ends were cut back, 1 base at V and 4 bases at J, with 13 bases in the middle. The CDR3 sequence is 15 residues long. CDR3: CASSLGSGVRETQYF. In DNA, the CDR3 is TGTGCCAGCAGCTTAGGTTCCGGGGTCAGAGAGACCCAGTACTTC.

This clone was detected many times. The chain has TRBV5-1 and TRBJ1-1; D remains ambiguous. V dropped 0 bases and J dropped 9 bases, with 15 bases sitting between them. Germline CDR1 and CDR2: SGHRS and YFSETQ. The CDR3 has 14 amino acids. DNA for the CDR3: TGCGCCAGCAGCTTGGGGTCCGAGGACTCTAAAGCTTTCTTT. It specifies CASSLGSEDSKAFF.

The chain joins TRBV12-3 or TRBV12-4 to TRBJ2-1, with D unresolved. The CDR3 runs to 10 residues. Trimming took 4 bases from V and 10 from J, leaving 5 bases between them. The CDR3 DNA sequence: TGTGCCAGCAGTTCCCGGGAGCAGTTCTTC. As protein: CASSSREQFF.

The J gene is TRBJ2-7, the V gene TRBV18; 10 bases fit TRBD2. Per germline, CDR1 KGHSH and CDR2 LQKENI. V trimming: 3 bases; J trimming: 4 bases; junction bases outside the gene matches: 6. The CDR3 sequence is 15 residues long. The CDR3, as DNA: TGTGCCAGCTCACCCCCGGGACTAGCGTCTTACGAGCAGTACTTC. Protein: CASSPPGLASYEQYF.

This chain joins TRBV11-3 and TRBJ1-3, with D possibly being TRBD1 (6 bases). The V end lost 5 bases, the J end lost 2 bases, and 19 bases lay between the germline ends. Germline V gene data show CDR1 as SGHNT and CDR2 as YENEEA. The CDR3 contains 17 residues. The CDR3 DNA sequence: TGTGCCAGCAGCCCTCCGGGGGGGGGCTGGACTGGAAACACCATATATTTT. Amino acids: CASSPPGGGWTGNTIYF.

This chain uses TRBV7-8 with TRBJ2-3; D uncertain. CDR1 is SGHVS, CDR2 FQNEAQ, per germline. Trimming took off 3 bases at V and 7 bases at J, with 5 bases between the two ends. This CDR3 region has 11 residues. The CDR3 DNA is TGTGCCAGCAGCTTGAGGCATACGCAGTATTTT. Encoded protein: CASSLRHTQYF.

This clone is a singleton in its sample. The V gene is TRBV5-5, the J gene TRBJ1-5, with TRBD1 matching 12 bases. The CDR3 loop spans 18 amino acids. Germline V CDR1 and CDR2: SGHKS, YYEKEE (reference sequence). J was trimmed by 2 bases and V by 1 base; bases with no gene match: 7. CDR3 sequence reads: CASSLWGTGGIGNQPQHF. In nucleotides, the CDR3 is TGTGCCAGCAGCTTGTGGGGGACAGGGGGCATCGGCAATCAGCCCCAGCATTTT.

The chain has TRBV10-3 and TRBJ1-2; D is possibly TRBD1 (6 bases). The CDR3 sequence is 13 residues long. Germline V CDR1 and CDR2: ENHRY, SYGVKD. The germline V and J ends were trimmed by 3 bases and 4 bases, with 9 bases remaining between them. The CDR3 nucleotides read TGTGCCATCAGTGATTTAGGGGGCTATGGCTACACCTTC. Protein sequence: CAISDLGGYGYTF.

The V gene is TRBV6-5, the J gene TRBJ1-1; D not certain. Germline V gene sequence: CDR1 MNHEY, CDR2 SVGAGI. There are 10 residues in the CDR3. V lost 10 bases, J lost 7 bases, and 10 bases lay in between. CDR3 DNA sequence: TGTGCCACCCTCGTGAGTGAAGCTTTCTTT. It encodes CATLVSEAFF.

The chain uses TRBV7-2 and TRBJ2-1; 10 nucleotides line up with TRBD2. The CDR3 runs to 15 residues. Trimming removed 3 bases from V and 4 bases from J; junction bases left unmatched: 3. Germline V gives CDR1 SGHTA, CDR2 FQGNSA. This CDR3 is CASSLSGGAYNEQFF. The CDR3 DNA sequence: TGTGCCAGCAGCTTGAGCGGGGGGGCGTACAATGAGCAGTTCTTC.

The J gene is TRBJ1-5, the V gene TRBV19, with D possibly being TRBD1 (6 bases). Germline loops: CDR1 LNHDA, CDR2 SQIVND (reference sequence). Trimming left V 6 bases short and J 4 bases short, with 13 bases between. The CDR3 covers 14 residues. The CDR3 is CASSLDSGNQPQHF. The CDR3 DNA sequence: TGTGCCAGTAGCCTGGACAGCGGTAATCAGCCCCAGCATTTT. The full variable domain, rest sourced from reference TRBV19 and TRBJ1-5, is DGGITQSPKYLFRKEGQNVTLSCEQNLNHDAMYWYRQDPGQGLRLIYYSQIVNDFQKGDIAEGYSVSREKKESFPLTVTSAQKNPTAFYLCASSLDSGNQPQHFGDGTRLSIL.

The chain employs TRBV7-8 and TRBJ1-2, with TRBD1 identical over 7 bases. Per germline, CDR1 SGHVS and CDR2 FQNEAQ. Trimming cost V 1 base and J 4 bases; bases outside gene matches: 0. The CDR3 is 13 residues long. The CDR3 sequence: CASSLDRGYGYTF. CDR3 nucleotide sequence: TGTGCCAGCAGCTTAGACAGGGGCTATGGCTACACCTTC. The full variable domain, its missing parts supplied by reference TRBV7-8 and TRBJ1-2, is GAGVSQSPRYKVAKRGQDVALRCDPISGHVSLFWYQQALGQGPEFLTYFQNEAQLDKSGLPSDRFFAERPEGSVSTLKIQRTQQEDSAVYLCASSLDRGYGYTFGSGTRLTVV.

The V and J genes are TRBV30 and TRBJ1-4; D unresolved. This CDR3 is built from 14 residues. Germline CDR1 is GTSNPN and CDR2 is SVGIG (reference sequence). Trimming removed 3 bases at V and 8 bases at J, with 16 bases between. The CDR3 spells CAWRRERGYEKLFF. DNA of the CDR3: TGTGCCTGGAGGCGGGAGCGGGGATACGAAAAACTGTTTTTT.

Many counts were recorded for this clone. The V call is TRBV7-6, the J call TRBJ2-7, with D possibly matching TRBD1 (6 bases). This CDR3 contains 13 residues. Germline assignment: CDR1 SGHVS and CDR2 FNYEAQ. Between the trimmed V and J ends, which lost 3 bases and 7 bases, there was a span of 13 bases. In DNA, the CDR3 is TGTGCCAGCAGCTTGCTGCAGGGGAGAGAGCAGTACTTC. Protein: CASSLLQGREQYF.

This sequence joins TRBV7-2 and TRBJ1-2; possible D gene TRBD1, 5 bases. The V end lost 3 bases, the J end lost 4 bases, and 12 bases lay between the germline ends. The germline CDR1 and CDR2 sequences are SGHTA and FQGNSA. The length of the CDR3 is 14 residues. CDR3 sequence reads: CASSLGRQGYGYTF. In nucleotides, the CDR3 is TGTGCCAGCAGCTTGGGCAGGCAGGGCTATGGCTACACCTTC.

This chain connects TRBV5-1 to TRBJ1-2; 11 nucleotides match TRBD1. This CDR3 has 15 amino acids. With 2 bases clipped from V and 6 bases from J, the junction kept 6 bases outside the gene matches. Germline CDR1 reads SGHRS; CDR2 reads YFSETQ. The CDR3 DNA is TGCGCCAGCAGCTTAGGACAGGGGGCGTACCATGGCTACACCTTC. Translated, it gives CASSLGQGAYHGYTF.

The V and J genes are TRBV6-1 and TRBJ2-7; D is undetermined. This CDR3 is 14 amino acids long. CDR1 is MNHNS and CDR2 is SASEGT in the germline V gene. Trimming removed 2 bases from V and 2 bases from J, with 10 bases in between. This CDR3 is CASSEPRPPYEQYF. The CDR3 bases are TGTGCCAGCAGTGAACCTAGGCCCCCCTACGAGCAGTACTTC.

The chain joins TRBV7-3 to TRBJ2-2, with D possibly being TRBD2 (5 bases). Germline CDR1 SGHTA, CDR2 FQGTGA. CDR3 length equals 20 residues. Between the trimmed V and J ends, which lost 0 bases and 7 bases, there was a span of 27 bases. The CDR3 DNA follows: TGTGCCAGCAGCTTAACGTCCCCATTACTAGGGAATCATCGGGACGGGGAGCTGTTTTTT. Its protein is CASSLTSPLLGNHRDGELFF.

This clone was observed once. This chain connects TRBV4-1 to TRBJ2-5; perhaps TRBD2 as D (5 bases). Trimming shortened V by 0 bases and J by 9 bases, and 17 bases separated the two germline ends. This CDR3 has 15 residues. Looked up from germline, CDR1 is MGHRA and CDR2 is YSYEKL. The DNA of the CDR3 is TGCGCCAGCAGCCAAGATAATTACCCCCCAGCGGCCCAGTACTTC. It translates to CASSQDNYPPAAQYF.

The CDR3 region has the DNA TGTGCCAGCAGACCCACAGGGATTGGCGGCTACACCTTC. This encodes CASRPTGIGGYTF. This chain connects TRBV5-8 to TRBJ1-2, with a tentative D call TRBD1 (6 bases). Germline V gives CDR1 SGHTS, CDR2 YDEGEE. The CDR3 totals 13 residues. V lost 5 bases, J lost 8 bases, and 16 bases lay in between.

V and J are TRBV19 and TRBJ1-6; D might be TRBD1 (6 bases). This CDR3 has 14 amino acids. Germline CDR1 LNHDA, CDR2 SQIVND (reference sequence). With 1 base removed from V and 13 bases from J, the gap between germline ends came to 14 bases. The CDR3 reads CASSIGDTLGPLHF. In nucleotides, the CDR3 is TGTGCCAGTAGTATAGGGGACACATTAGGTCCCCTCCACTTT. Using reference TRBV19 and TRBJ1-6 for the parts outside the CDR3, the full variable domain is DGGITQSPKYLFRKEGQNVTLSCEQNLNHDAMYWYRQDPGQGLRLIYYSQIVNDFQKGDIAEGYSVSREKKESFPLTVTSAQKNPTAFYLCASSIGDTLGPLHFGNGTRLTVT.

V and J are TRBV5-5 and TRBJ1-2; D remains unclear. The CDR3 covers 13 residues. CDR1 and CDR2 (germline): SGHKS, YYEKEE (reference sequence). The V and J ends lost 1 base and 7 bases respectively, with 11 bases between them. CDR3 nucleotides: TGTGCCAGCAGCTTGATTTTAACTCCTGGCTACACCTTC. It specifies CASSLILTPGYTF.

CDR3 nucleotides: TGTGCCAGCAGTCTGCCAGGCCCCACAAGTGGCTACACCTTC. Translating it yields CASSLPGPTSGYTF. The rearrangement uses TRBV25-1 and TRBJ1-2; D call uncertain. V gave up 5 bases and J gave up 7 bases, with 17 bases separating them. The CDR3 runs 14 residues. Germline V CDR1 and CDR2: MGHDK, SYGVNS.

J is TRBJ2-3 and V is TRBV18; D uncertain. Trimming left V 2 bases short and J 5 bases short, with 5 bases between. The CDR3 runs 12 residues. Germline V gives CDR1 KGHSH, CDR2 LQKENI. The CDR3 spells CASSPEEDTQYF. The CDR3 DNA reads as TGTGCCAGCTCACCAGAGGAAGATACGCAGTATTTT.

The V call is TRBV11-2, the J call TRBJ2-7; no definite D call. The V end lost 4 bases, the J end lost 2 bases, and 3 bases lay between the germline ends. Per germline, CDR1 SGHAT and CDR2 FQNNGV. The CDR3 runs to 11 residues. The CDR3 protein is CASSSTYEQYF. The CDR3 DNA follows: TGTGCCAGCAGCTCTACCTACGAGCAGTACTTC.